This T cell receptor beta chain was found in a study of breast tumors, draining lymph nodes, adjacent tissues. Study-wide findings and caveats: Tumor T cell lymph node origin was a supported hypothesis, not proven.

A single record per CDR3 protein comes from TCRdb applying MiXCR to the multiplex PCR reads. This sample has about 140,000 distinct CDR3 sequences, with about 33% found just once. This clonotype was observed many times. The antigen remains undetermined. CDR3 length: 15 amino acids. CDR1 is SGHRS, CDR2 YFSETQ, per germline. V lost 3 bases to trimming and J lost 2 bases; unmatched junction nucleotides: 7. Samples came from axillary lymph nodes draining the breast cancer. Input material: axillary lymph node tissue. The chain couples TRBV5-1 to TRBJ1-2, with TRBD1 matching 7 bases. The TCR was taken from a female donor with breast cancer. Some clones in this sample may be carry-over from other donors' samples. CDR3 sequence reads: CASSYSGRGNYGYTF. The CDR3 DNA is TGCGCCAGCAGCTACTCCGGCAGGGGGAACTATGGCTACACCTTC.